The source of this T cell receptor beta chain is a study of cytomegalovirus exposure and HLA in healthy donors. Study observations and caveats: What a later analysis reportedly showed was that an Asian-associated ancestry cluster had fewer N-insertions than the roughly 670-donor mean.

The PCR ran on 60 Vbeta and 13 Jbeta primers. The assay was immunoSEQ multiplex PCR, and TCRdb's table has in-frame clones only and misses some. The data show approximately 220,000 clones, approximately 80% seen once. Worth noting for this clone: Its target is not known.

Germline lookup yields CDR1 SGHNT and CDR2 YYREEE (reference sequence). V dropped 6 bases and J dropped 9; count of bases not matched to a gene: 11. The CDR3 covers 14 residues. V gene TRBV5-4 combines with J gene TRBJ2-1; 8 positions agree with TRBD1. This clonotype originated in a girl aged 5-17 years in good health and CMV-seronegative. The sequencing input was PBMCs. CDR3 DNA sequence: TGTGCCAGCAAGTTTGACAGGGGATATGGTGAGCAGTTCTTC. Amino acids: CASKFDRGYGEQFF.